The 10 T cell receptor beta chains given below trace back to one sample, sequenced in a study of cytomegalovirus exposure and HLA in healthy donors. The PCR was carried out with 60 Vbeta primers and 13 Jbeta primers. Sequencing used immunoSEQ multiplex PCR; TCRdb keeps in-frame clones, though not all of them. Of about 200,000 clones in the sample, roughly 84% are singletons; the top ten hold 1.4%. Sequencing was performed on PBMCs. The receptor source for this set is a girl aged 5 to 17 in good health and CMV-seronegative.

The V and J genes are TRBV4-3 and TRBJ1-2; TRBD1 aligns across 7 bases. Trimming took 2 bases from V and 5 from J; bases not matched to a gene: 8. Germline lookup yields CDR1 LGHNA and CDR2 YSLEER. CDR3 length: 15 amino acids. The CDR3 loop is CASSQQATGEYGYTF. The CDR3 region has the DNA TGCGCCAGCAGCCAACAAGCTACAGGGGAGTATGGCTACACCTTC.

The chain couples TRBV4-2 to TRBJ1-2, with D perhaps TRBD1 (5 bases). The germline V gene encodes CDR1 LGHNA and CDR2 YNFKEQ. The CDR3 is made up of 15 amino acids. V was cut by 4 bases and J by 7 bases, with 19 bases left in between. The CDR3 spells CASSPAHSQVSGYTF. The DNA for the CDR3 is TGTGCCAGCAGCCCAGCTCACTCACAGGTCTCTGGCTACACCTTC.

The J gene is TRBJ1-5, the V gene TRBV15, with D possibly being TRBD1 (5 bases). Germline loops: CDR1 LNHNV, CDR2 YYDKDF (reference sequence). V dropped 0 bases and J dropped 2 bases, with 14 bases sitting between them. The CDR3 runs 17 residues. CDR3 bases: TGTGCCACCAGCAGAGATGCGGGGGGAATGGGCAATCAGCCCCAGCATTTT. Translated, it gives CATSRDAGGMGNQPQHF.

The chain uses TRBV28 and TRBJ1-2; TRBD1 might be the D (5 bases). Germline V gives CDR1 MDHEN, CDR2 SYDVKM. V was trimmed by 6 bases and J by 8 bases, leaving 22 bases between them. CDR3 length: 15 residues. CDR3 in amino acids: CASSPDEAGREGYTF. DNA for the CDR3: TGTGCCAGCAGCCCTGATGAGGCAGGGAGGGAAGGCTACACCTTC.

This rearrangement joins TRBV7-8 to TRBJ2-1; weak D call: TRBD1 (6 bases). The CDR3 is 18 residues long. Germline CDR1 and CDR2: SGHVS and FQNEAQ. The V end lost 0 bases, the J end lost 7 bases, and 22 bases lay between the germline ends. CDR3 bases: TGTGCCAGCAGCTTAGCCCGTTACAGGGATTTGGTAGGAAATGAGCAGTTCTTC. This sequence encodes CASSLARYRDLVGNEQFF.

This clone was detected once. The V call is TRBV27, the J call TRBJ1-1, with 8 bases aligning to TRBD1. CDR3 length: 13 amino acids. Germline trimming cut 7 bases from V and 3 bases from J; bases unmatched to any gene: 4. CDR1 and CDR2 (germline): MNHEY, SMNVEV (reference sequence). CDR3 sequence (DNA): TGTGCCAGCAAGTCGGGACAGGACACTGAAGCTTTCTTT. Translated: CASKSGQDTEAFF.

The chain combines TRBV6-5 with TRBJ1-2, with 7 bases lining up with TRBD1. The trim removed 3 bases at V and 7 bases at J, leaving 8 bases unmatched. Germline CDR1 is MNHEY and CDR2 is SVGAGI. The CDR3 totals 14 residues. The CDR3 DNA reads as TGTGCCAGCAGTTATTCGGACAGGTCGTTTGGCTACACCTTC. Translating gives CASSYSDRSFGYTF.

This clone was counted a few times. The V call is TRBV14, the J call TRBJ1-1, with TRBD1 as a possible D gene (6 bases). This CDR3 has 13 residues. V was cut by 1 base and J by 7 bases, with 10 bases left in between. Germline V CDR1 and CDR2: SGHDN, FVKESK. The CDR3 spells CASSQVLQGEAFF. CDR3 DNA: TGTGCCAGCAGCCAAGTCTTACAGGGTGAAGCTTTCTTT.

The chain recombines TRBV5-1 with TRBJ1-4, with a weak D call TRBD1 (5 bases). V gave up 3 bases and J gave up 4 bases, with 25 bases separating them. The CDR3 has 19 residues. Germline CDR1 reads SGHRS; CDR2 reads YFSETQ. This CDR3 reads CASSSHGGTRRQSNEKLFF. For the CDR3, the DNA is TGCGCCAGCAGCTCACATGGGGGGACGAGAAGACAGAGTAATGAAAAACTGTTTTTT.

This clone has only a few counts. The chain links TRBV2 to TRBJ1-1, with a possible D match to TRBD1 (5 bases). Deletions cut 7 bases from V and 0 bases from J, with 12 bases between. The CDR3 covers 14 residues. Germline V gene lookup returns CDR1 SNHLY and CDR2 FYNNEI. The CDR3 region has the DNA TGTGCCAGCAAGTTCGACAGCATGAACACTGAAGCTTTCTTT. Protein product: CASKFDSMNTEAFF.